This T cell receptor beta chain was captured by sequencing in a study of cytomegalovirus exposure and HLA in healthy donors. Findings and caveats of the study: Rarity characterized most TCR sequences, yet some public TCRs appeared in many donors. The listing of some 170 TCR beta chains classed them as cytomegalovirus-associated. In a later analysis, first-cohort TCR clusters were found to tend to co-occur in the 90 to 150 validation repertoires.

CDR1 is MNHEY and CDR2 is SMNVEV in the germline V gene (reference sequence). The CDR3 contains 15 residues. V was pared by 5 bases and J by 5 bases, with 5 bases of the junction left unmatched. Only in-frame clones appear in the TCRdb table, and some are missing; sequencing was by immunoSEQ multiplex PCR. The profile shows some 180,000 clones, approximately 89% of them singletons. Worth noting for this clone: Antigen: not known.

The chain recombines TRBV27 with TRBJ2-5; 13 nucleotides align to TRBD2. Input material: PBMCs. The receptor comes from a man aged 25-45 years in good health and CMV-seropositive. The CDR3 spells CASSVGTSGKETQYF. The CDR3 bases are TGTGCCAGCAGTGTAGGGACTAGCGGGAAGGAGACCCAGTACTTC.